The entry below describes one T cell receptor (beta chain). The sample originates from a study of T cell changes during pregnancy in multiple sclerosis. TCRdb's table, derived via immunoSEQ multiplex PCR, lists solely in-frame clones and lacks some. The table lists around 60,000 clones, 80% to 95% of them singletons. The receptor was derived from a female donor with multiple sclerosis, enrolled in a pregnancy study. Sequencing was performed on peripheral blood, taken in the second trimester of pregnancy.

The CDR3 nucleotides are TGTGCCAGCAGCTCGCGGACAGGGGGCGCTGGTACCAATGAGCAGTTCTTC. Translation gives CASSSRTGGAGTNEQFF. This chain connects TRBV7-8 to TRBJ2-1; TRBD1 matches at 11 bases. Trimming took 4 bases from V and 6 from J; bases not matched to a gene: 11. The CDR3 consists of 17 residues. CDR1 SGHVS and CDR2 FQNEAQ come from the germline V gene.